This T cell receptor (beta chain) was identified in a study of cytomegalovirus exposure and HLA in healthy donors. The V end was cut by 0 bases, the J end by 2 bases, with 8 bases between. The CDR3 consists of 15 residues. CDR1 is ENHRY and CDR2 is SYGVKD in the germline V gene. The study sampled nominally healthy donors, though unrecorded immune exposures were likely. General study points: Sequencing depth roughly uniform across donors was assumed in presence/absence analyses. The authors enumerated over 150 TCR beta chains as linked to cytomegalovirus. Specific recognition of CMV antigens was confirmed in vitro for a few chains (all CMV-associated).

60 Vbeta and 13 Jbeta primers were used in PCR. Generated by immunoSEQ multiplex PCR, the TCRdb table keeps only in-frame clones and is missing some. The table lists about 140,000 clones, more than 75% of them singletons. A word on this clone: Its antigen remains unknown.

Sequencing was carried out using PBMCs. This chain uses TRBV10-3 with TRBJ1-5; D unresolved. This TCR derives from a female donor in good health and CMV-seronegative. This CDR3 is CAISESGGGNQPQHF. The CDR3, as DNA: TGTGCCATCAGTGAGTCTGGAGGAGGCAATCAGCCCCAGCATTTT.